The 27 T cell receptor beta chains given below trace back to one sample, sequenced in a study of OX40 agonist ivuxolimab in advanced cancers. Libraries were prepared by immunoSEQ multiplex PCR; TCRdb keeps only in-frame clonotypes and omits some of them. The table has over 50,000 clones, over 75% seen once; the top ten hold 15% to 20%. The source material was CD4+ or CD8+ T cells sorted from blood, sampled in a trial of the OX40 agonist ivuxolimab. The receptors stem from an adult with an advanced solid tumor such as melanoma, head and neck, liver or kidney cancer.

The gene calls are TRBV5-1 and TRBJ2-1, with 10 bases lining up with TRBD1. Unmatched junction bases numbered 6, after V lost 4 bases and J lost 5 bases. Germline V lookup: CDR1 SGHRS, CDR2 YFSETQ. CDR3 length: 15 amino acids. DNA of the CDR3: TGCGCCAGCAGCGAAGACAGGGGGCTCCACAATGAGCAGTTCTTC. Translated, it gives CASSEDRGLHNEQFF.

The rearrangement joins TRBV6-5 to TRBJ2-1, with D possibly being TRBD1 or TRBD2 (5 bases each). Trimming took off 2 bases at V and 9 bases at J, with 14 bases between the two ends. CDR1 and CDR2 from the germline V gene are MNHEY and SVGAGI. CDR3 size: 14 residues. CDR3 coding DNA: TGTGCCAGCAGTTACACGGGACGGGGCACTGAGCAGTTCTTC. This gives the protein CASSYTGRGTEQFF.

CDR3 residues: CASSFPGQEAFF. CDR3 DNA: TGTGCCAGCAGTTTCCCTGGACAAGAAGCTTTCTTT. J is TRBJ1-1 and V is TRBV28, with D maybe TRBD1 (5 bases). In germline, CDR1 is MDHEN, CDR2 SYDVKM. V lost 3 bases to trimming and J lost 8 bases, with 10 bases between them. The CDR3 has 12 residues.

The rearrangement uses TRBV4-3 and TRBJ2-5; TRBD2 agrees at 12 bases. The CDR3 has 17 amino acids. Per germline, CDR1 LGHNA and CDR2 YSLEER. J lost 5 bases, V lost 1 base, and 8 bases had no gene match. CDR3 nucleotide sequence: TGCGCCAGCAGCCAAGTTGGGACTAGCGGGCCGGAGGAGACCCAGTACTTC. Residues: CASSQVGTSGPEETQYF.

Points on this clone: The identical CDR3 is also encoded by other nucleotide sequences in the sample. J is TRBJ2-7 and V is TRBV4-1; a possible D gene is TRBD2 (5 bases). The CDR3 consists of 13 residues. CDR1 is MGHRA and CDR2 is YSYEKL in the germline V gene. Trimming removed 1 base at V and 4 bases at J, with 8 bases between. The CDR3 region is CASSQVRGYEQYF. The CDR3 DNA reads as TGCGCCAGCAGCCAAGTGCGAGGGTACGAGCAGTACTTC.

The chain is built from TRBV4-1 and TRBJ2-7, with D possibly being TRBD2 (6 bases). The CDR3 has 15 amino acids. Germline V gene sequence: CDR1 MGHRA, CDR2 YSYEKL. The germline V and J ends were trimmed by 0 bases and 0 bases, with 9 bases remaining between them. The CDR3 reads CASSQEEGSSYEQYF. CDR3 coding DNA: TGCGCCAGCAGCCAAGAGGAGGGGAGCTCCTACGAGCAGTACTTC.

The J gene is TRBJ2-3, the V gene TRBV5-4; 7 bases are a match to TRBD2. Germline V gene sequence: CDR1 SGHNT, CDR2 YYREEE (reference sequence). The V segment lost 2 bases and the J segment 0 bases; nucleotides outside the gene matches: 3. There are 15 residues in the CDR3. The CDR3 here is CASSFRGRSTDTQYF. The DNA for the CDR3 is TGTGCCAGCAGCTTCCGCGGGAGAAGCACAGATACGCAGTATTTT.

CDR3: CASSLFGEGLDTEAFF. Written as DNA, the CDR3 is TGTGCCAGCAGTTTATTCGGGGAGGGTCTGGACACTGAAGCTTTCTTT. This chain uses TRBV28 with TRBJ1-1, with D unclear. V gave up 1 base and J gave up 3 bases, with 15 bases separating them. The CDR3 sequence is 16 residues long. Germline lookup yields CDR1 MDHEN and CDR2 SYDVKM.

The CDR3 region has the DNA TGTGCCAGCAGCCCTCAGGGCACTGAAGCTTTCTTT. Translation gives CASSPQGTEAFF. V usage is TRBV7-9 and J usage is TRBJ1-1, with D possibly being TRBD1 (5 bases). The CDR3 is 12 residues long. V lost 5 bases and J lost 4, with 8 bases in between. The germline V gene has CDR1 SEHNR and CDR2 FQNEAQ (reference sequence). The full variable domain, completed using reference TRBV7-9 and TRBJ1-1, is DTGVSQNPRHKITKRGQNVTFRCDPISEHNRLYWYRQTLGQGPEFLTYFQNEAQLEKSRLLSDRFSAERPKGSFSTLEIQRTEQGDSAMYLCASSPQGTEAFFGQGTRLTVV.

V and J are TRBV7-6 and TRBJ2-7; possibly TRBD2 for D (6 bases). V was cut by 1 base and J by 5 bases, with 9 bases left in between. Germline V gene data show CDR1 as SGHVS and CDR2 as FNYEAQ. The CDR3 is 13 amino acids. The CDR3 spells CASSLGEDDEQYF. CDR3 nucleotide sequence: TGTGCCAGCAGCTTAGGGGAGGACGACGAGCAGTACTTC.

This chain links TRBV19 with TRBJ2-1; no reliable D call. The CDR3 is 13 residues long. The germline V gene encodes CDR1 LNHDA and CDR2 SQIVND (reference sequence). Deletions cut 5 bases from V and 8 bases from J, with 13 bases between. The CDR3 region has the DNA TGTGCCAGTAGTTCGTATAGAGTTGATGAGCAGTTCTTC. This gives the protein CASSSYRVDEQFF.

The count of this clone is one. The J gene is TRBJ1-2, the V gene TRBV28, with D possibly TRBD1 on 6 matching bases. With 4 bases removed from V and 3 bases from J, the gap between germline ends came to 12 bases. This CDR3 comprises 14 residues. Germline lookup yields CDR1 MDHEN and CDR2 SYDVKM. CDR3 in DNA: TGTGCCAGCAGTTCTCGGACAGAGCACTATGGCTACACCTTC. It yields the protein CASSSRTEHYGYTF.

The rearrangement links TRBV5-1 to TRBJ2-2; D unclear. The length of the CDR3 is 15 residues. Trimming removed 3 bases at V and 3 bases at J, with 12 bases between. Germline-derived CDR1 and CDR2 are SGHRS and YFSETQ. CDR3 in amino acids: CASSSDAWDTGELFF. For the CDR3, the DNA is TGCGCCAGCAGCTCCGACGCCTGGGACACCGGGGAGCTGTTTTTT.

A remark on this clone: One junction end disagrees with the germline gene, perhaps due to a read error. The chain is built from TRBV29-1 and TRBJ2-7; 11 bases are a match to TRBD1. CDR3 length: 15 amino acids. Per germline, CDR1 SQVTM and CDR2 ANQGSEA. DNA for the CDR3: TGCAGCGCTGAACTAGGGACAGGGGGCTCCTACGAGCAGTACTTC. Protein sequence: CSAELGTGGSYEQYF.

The rearrangement joins TRBV28 to TRBJ1-1; a possible D gene is TRBD1 (6 bases). V lost 9 bases, J lost 4 bases, and 15 bases lay in between. This CDR3 contains 13 residues. Germline V CDR1 and CDR2: MDHEN, SYDVKM. CDR3 sequence (DNA): TGTGCCAGTGCGCCGGGGGGCGGCACTGAAGCTTTCTTT. This translates into CASAPGGGTEAFF. The full variable domain, its missing parts supplied by reference TRBV28 and TRBJ1-1, is DVKVTQSSRYLVKRTGEKVFLECVQDMDHENMFWYRQDPGLGLRLIYFSYDVKMKEKGDIPEGYSVSREKKERFSLILESASTNQTSMYLCASAPGGGTEAFFGQGTRLTVV.

This rearrangement joins TRBV5-1 to TRBJ2-3; D remains ambiguous. Trimming shortened V by 0 bases and J by 0 bases, and 8 bases separated the two germline ends. The germline V gene has CDR1 SGHRS and CDR2 YFSETQ. The CDR3 sequence is 15 residues long. CDR3 sequence (DNA): TGCGCCAGCAGCTTGGAAACTACTAGCACAGATACGCAGTATTTT. Amino acids: CASSLETTSTDTQYF. The whole variable domain, remainder taken from reference TRBV5-1 and TRBJ2-3, is KAGVTQTPRYLIKTRGQQVTLSCSPISGHRSVSWYQQTPGQGLQFLFEYFSETQRNKGNFPGRFSGRQFSNSRSEMNVSTLELGDSALYLCASSLETTSTDTQYFGPGTRLTVL.

The chain couples TRBV7-9 to TRBJ1-1; possible D gene TRBD1, 5 bases. V lost 5 bases, J lost 0 bases, and 13 bases lay in between. Germline assignment: CDR1 SEHNR and CDR2 FQNEAQ (reference sequence). The CDR3 consists of 15 residues. This CDR3 is CASSLQRGLNTEAFF. As DNA, the CDR3 is TGTGCCAGCAGCCTCCAGAGGGGATTGAACACTGAAGCTTTCTTT.

V gene TRBV6-6 combines with J gene TRBJ2-7; D remains ambiguous. CDR3 length equals 13 residues. Trimming pared 0 bases from V and 4 bases from J, leaving 7 bases between. Germline loops: CDR1 MNHNY, CDR2 SVGAGI (reference sequence). The CDR3: CASSYSSSYEQYF. As DNA, the CDR3 is TGTGCCAGCAGTTACTCGAGCAGTTACGAGCAGTACTTC.

The chain links TRBV6-1 to TRBJ1-5; 9 bases map to TRBD1. This CDR3 has 15 residues. V was pared by 5 bases and J by 6 bases, with 8 bases of the junction left unmatched. Germline CDR1 is MNHNS and CDR2 is SASEGT. The CDR3 DNA sequence: TGTGCCAGCAGTAACCGGGACAGGGTGTTTCAGCCCCAGCATTTT. Amino acid sequence: CASSNRDRVFQPQHF.

The CDR3 loop reads CASSDPAGGNEQFF. In DNA, the CDR3 is TGTGCCAGCAGCGACCCCGCAGGGGGGAATGAGCAGTTCTTC. This chain links TRBV11-3 with TRBJ2-1, with a tentative D call TRBD1 (7 bases). CDR3 length: 14 residues. The V gene's germline CDR1 is SGHNT and CDR2 YENEEA. V shed 5 bases and J shed 7 bases, with 15 bases lying between them.

The V gene is TRBV27, the J gene TRBJ2-1, with 8 nucleotides matching TRBD1. Germline CDR1 is MNHEY and CDR2 is SMNVEV (reference sequence). The ends lost 4 bases at V and 5 bases at J; junction bases unmatched: 1. The length of the CDR3 is 13 residues. Here the CDR3 reads CASSSGGHNEQFF. The CDR3 DNA follows: TGTGCCAGCAGTTCAGGGGGCCACAATGAGCAGTTCTTC.

This chain connects TRBV4-3 to TRBJ2-7; D perhaps matches TRBD2 (6 bases). Germline V gene data show CDR1 as LGHNA and CDR2 as YSLEER. Trimming cost V 0 bases and J 2 bases, with 14 bases left between them. The CDR3 extends over 16 amino acids. The CDR3 bases are TGCGCCAGCAGCCAAGAGGCCGGGGGTCAGACCTACGAGCAGTACTTC. Translating it yields CASSQEAGGQTYEQYF.

The chain combines TRBV19 with TRBJ2-1; 9 nucleotides match TRBD1. This CDR3 spans 16 amino acids. Trimming took 5 bases from V and 6 from J; bases not matched to a gene: 11. Germline V lookup: CDR1 LNHDA, CDR2 SQIVND (reference sequence). The DNA of the CDR3 is TGTGCCAGTAGTGCCCACAGGGGGCAAGCGGCCAATGAGCAGTTCTTC. Its protein is CASSAHRGQAANEQFF.

The CDR3 sequence: CASSLRDLNTEAFF. The DNA for the CDR3 is TGTGCCAGCAGCTTAAGGGACTTGAACACTGAAGCTTTCTTT. This rearrangement joins TRBV7-8 to TRBJ1-1; the D gene is possibly TRBD1 (5 bases). Germline V gene sequence: CDR1 SGHVS, CDR2 FQNEAQ. V was cut by 2 bases and J by 0 bases, with 7 bases left in between. The CDR3 loop spans 14 amino acids.

The chain links TRBV4-3 to TRBJ2-7, with a possible D match to TRBD1 (5 bases). Germline CDR1 is LGHNA and CDR2 is YSLEER. With 1 base removed from V and 2 bases from J, the gap between germline ends came to 6 bases. The CDR3 runs to 13 residues. The CDR3 region is CASSQGRAYEQYF. In DNA form, the CDR3 reads TGCGCCAGCAGCCAAGGCAGGGCCTACGAGCAGTACTTC.

The rearrangement uses TRBV6-5 and TRBJ2-1; 9 nucleotides match TRBD1. Germline lookup yields CDR1 MNHEY and CDR2 SVGAGI. V gave up 3 bases and J gave up 2 bases; unmatched junction bases: 2. CDR3 length equals 15 residues. The DNA of the CDR3 is TGTGCCAGCAGTTATCGGACAGGGGCCTACAATGAGCAGTTCTTC. Residues: CASSYRTGAYNEQFF.

The chain combines TRBV20-1 with TRBJ2-7; the D gene could be TRBD1 or TRBD2 (5 bases each). The V gene lost 3 bases and the J gene lost 2 bases, with 5 bases spanning the gap. Germline V gives CDR1 DFQATT, CDR2 SNEGSKA (reference sequence). The CDR3 has 11 amino acids. The CDR3, as DNA: TGCAGTGCTAGGGGACCCTACGAGCAGTACTTC. Translating gives CSARGPYEQYF.